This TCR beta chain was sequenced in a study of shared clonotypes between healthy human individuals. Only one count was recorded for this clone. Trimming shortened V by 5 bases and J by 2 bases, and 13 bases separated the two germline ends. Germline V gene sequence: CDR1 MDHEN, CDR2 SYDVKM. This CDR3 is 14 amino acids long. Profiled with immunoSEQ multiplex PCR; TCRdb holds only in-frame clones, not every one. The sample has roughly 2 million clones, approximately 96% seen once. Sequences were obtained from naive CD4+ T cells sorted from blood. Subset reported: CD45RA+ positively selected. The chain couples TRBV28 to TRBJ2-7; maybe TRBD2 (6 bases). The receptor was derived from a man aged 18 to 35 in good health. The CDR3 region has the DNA TGTGCCAGCAGTCTGGCGACTAGAACCTACGAGCAGTACTTC. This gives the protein CASSLATRTYEQYF.